This T cell receptor beta chain derives from a study of cytomegalovirus exposure and HLA in healthy donors. Background on the study: Early released data had tens of millions of unique TCRs, all coming from HLA-typed donors.

V lost 3 bases to trimming and J lost 2 bases, with 14 bases between them. Germline CDR1 reads MNHEY; CDR2 reads SMNVEV (reference sequence). The CDR3 runs 15 residues. The PCR employed 60 Vbeta primers together with 13 Jbeta primers. Assay used: immunoSEQ multiplex PCR; TCRdb lists only in-frame clones, some missing. The repertoire holds about 150,000 clones, with around 84% as singletons. Findings of the study overall: A missense DCLRE1C variant was associated with V- and J-gene trimming of TCR beta chains in a later analysis, and an independent cohort replicated the association.

About this clone: Its antigen remains unknown.

Sample: PBMCs. This rearrangement joins TRBV27 to TRBJ2-7; tentative D call: TRBD2 (5 bases). This sequence originates from a boy aged 2 to 10 in good health and CMV-seronegative. The CDR3 here is CASSFGLIDPYEQYF. The CDR3 DNA reads as TGTGCCAGCAGTTTTGGACTGATAGACCCCTACGAGCAGTACTTC.